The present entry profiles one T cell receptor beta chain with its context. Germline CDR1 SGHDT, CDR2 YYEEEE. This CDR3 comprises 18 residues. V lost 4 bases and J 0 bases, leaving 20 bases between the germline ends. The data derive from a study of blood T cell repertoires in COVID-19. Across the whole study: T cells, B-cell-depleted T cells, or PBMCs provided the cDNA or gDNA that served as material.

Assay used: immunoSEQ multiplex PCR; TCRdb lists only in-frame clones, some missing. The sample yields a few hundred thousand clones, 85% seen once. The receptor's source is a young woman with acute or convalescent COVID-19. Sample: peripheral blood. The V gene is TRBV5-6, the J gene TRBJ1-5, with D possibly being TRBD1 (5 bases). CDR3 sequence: CASSRGGPGRYSNQPQHF. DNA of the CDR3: TGTGCCAGCAGCCGGGGTGGGCCAGGGAGGTATAGCAATCAGCCCCAGCATTTT.